What follows are 6 T cell receptor beta chains derived from one specimen sequenced in a study of monozygotic twins with inflammatory bowel disease. Reanalyzing the 5' RACE reads, TCRdb keeps one entry per CDR3 protein, without DNA. The sample has more than 300,000 distinct CDR3 sequences. Sequencing was done on a sample of blood. Receptors originate from a human donor with ulcerative colitis or Crohn's disease, or a healthy co-twin of an affected twin (not recorded which).

The chain recombines TRBV27 with TRBJ2-2; TCRdb's D gene call, TRBD1, goes unchecked for lack of DNA. In germline, CDR1 is MNHEY, CDR2 SMNVEV (reference sequence). The CDR3 loop spans 16 amino acids. This CDR3 reads CASSSYRGGGTGELFF.

The chain recombines TRBV5-1 with TRBJ2-5; TCRdb names TRBD2, which stays unverified in the absence of DNA. CDR1 is SGHRS and CDR2 is YFSETQ in the germline V gene. The CDR3 loop spans 14 amino acids. The CDR3 loop is CASSRQPGGETQYF.

The CDR3 spells CASSLAGRGVVNTEAFF. V gene TRBV5-1 combines with J gene TRBJ1-1; with no DNA, the TCRdb D assignment of TRBD1 cannot be verified. The germline V gene has CDR1 SGHRS and CDR2 YFSETQ. The CDR3 spans 17 residues. The full variable domain, rest sourced from reference TRBV5-1 and TRBJ1-1, is KAGVTQTPRYLIKTRGQQVTLSCSPISGHRSVSWYQQTPGQGLQFLFEYFSETQRNKGNFPGRFSGRQFSNSRSEMNVSTLELGDSALYLCASSLAGRGVVNTEAFFGQGTRLTVV.

The J gene is TRBJ2-2, the V gene TRBV5-1. This CDR3 has 13 amino acids. CDR1 is SGHRS and CDR2 is YFSETQ in the germline V gene. CDR3 residues: CASSSDSTGELFF.

V gene TRBV7-6 combines with J gene TRBJ1-5; TCRdb selects TRBD1, and the lack of DNA leaves this call unchecked. The length of the CDR3 is 14 residues. CDR1 and CDR2 from the germline V gene are SGHVS and FNYEAQ. The CDR3 loop reads CASSLDRDEQPQHF. Full variable domain (outside the CDR3, taken from reference TRBV7-6 and TRBJ1-5): GAGVSQSPRYKVTKRGQDVALRCDPISGHVSLYWYRQALGQGPEFLTYFNYEAQQDKSGLPNDRFSAERPEGSISTLTIQRTEQRDSAMYRCASSLDRDEQPQHFGDGTRLSIL.

V is TRBV3-1 and J is TRBJ1-5; TCRdb outputs TRBD1, but without DNA this stays unchecked. CDR1 LGHDT and CDR2 YNNKEL come from the germline V gene (reference sequence). The CDR3 length is 15 residues. CDR3: CASSQAPGGNQPQHF.